The T cell receptor (beta chain) under discussion was sequenced for a study of persistence of HIV-infected CD4 T cells. Across the whole study: A median of about eight years of suppressive ART preceded sampling.

Trimming removed 0 bases from V and 4 bases from J, with 11 bases in between. The germline gives CDR1 SGDLS, CDR2 YYNGEE. The CDR3 is 15 amino acids. The stimulus was an HIV-1 Gag 15-mer peptide pool, 1 ug/peptide/mL. Sorted nonresponding memory CD4+ T cells were CD40L-negative, CD69-negative, CD45RO-high. Study conclusions and caveats: The rare CMV-responding cells with HIV-1 proviruses were not separately TCR-sequenced. Degenerate expanded CDR3beta sequences were enriched among CMV- and Gag-responding cells.

Of note for this clone: The target antigen is unknown.

Sequencing used immunoSEQ version 4 in survey mode. The data were produced by immunoSEQ multiplex PCR, yet TCRdb's version contains in-frame clones alone and is incomplete. The sample includes roughly 60,000 clones, roughly 77% of them seen just once. The chain recombines TRBV9 with TRBJ1-3; no firm D call. Source: CD4+ T cells sorted from PBMCs after approximately 20-hour stimulation, taken from a patient who received antiretroviral therapy. The TCR originated in an adult man with HIV who was CMV-seropositive. Here the CDR3 DNA reads TGTGCCAGCAGCGTAGAGTATATACAAGGAAACACCATATATTTT. It specifies CASSVEYIQGNTIYF.